Following are 5 T cell receptor beta chains from one sample sequenced in a study of T cells in Graves' hyperthyroidism and ophthalmopathy. Amplification yielded TCR beta CDR3 regions, with RNA transcripts as the source. First-round RT-PCR targeting the TCR CDR3 was performed with the HTBI primer set. TCRdb independently ran MiXCR on the multiplex PCR reads; one entry per CDR3 protein. The sample holds roughly 700,000 distinct CDR3 sequences, roughly a third seen once. The sample was blood. These receptors all come from a woman between 40 and 55 years old with Graves' hyperthyroidism.

The chain uses TRBV7-2 and TRBJ1-2; no reliable D call. Trimming pared 7 bases from V and 4 bases from J, leaving 19 bases between. This CDR3 is built from 15 residues. In germline, CDR1 is SGHTA, CDR2 FQGNSA. Here the CDR3 reads CASTLGRVSAYGYTF. The DNA of the CDR3 is TGTGCCAGCACCCTGGGGAGGGTATCGGCCTATGGCTACACCTTC.

V is TRBV6-1 and J is TRBJ2-7; 8 nucleotides line up with TRBD2. CDR1 and CDR2 (germline): MNHNS, SASEGT. V dropped 8 bases and J dropped 5; count of bases not matched to a gene: 14. There are 15 residues in the CDR3. CDR3 DNA sequence: TGTGCCAGCGGTAGGACAGCGGGAGAACGCGACGAGCAGTACTTC. Translated, it gives CASGRTAGERDEQYF.

This clonotype was found many times. The chain recombines TRBV5-1 with TRBJ2-5; D remains unclear. V lost 6 bases and J 2 bases, leaving 5 bases between the germline ends. The CDR3 contains 11 residues. Germline CDR1 is SGHRS and CDR2 is YFSETQ. CDR3 region: CASTEQETQYF. The CDR3 bases are TGCGCCAGCACTGAACAAGAGACCCAGTACTTC.

The chain links TRBV19 to TRBJ1-1, with D tentatively TRBD1 (5 bases). The CDR3 is made up of 14 amino acids. The V gene's germline CDR1 is LNHDA and CDR2 SQIVND (reference sequence). V was trimmed by 8 bases and J by 0 bases, leaving 13 bases between them. In nucleotides, the CDR3 is TGTGCCAGTGGAACGGGACGGCTGAACACTGAAGCTTTCTTT. This sequence encodes CASGTGRLNTEAFF.

This clonotype is a singleton in its sample. The junction and the germline gene differ at one end; a read error may be behind it. V usage is TRBV2 and J usage is TRBJ1-1; 7 positions match TRBD1. The V gene's germline CDR1 is SNHLY and CDR2 FYNNEI. CDR3 length: 15 residues. In nucleotides, the CDR3 is TGTGCCAGCAGTGACGACAGGGAGGGAAACACTGAAGTTTTCTTT. This sequence encodes CASSDDREGNTEVFF.